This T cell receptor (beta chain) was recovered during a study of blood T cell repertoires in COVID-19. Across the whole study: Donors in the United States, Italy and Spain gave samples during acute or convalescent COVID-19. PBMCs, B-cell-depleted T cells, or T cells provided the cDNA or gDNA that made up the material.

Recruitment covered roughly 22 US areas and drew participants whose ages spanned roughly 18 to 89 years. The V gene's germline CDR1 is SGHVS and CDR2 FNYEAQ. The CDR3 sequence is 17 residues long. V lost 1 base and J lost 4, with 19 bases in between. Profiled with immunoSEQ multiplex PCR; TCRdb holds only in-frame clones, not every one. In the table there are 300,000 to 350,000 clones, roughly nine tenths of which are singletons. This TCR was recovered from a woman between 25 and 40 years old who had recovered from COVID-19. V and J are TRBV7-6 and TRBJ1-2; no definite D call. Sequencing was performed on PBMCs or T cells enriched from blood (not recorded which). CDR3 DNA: TGTGCCAGCAGCTTAGTTCACGGTACTCGTGGGCCCTATGGCTACACCTTC. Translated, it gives CASSLVHGTRGPYGYTF.